Each of the 7 T cell receptor beta chains below was sequenced from the same sample in a study of blood T cell repertoires in COVID-19. The table came from immunoSEQ multiplex PCR; TCRdb's copy has only in-frame clones and leaves some out. This sample yields more than 45,000 clones, of which just over 85% are seen a single time; 2.5% to 3% belongs to the top ten. Sequencing input: peripheral blood. Source of these receptors: a woman older than 75 with acute or convalescent COVID-19.

The CDR3 coding sequence is TGTGCCAGCAGAAATCCCAGGCAGGGGGCCCTGAACACTGAAGCTTTCTTT. This translates into CASRNPRQGALNTEAFF. J is TRBJ1-1 and V is TRBV21-1; the D call of TRBD1 is as the table states it, not checked on the DNA. TRBV21-1 counts as a pseudogene. The CDR3 loop spans 17 amino acids.

The chain joins TRBV27 to TRBJ1-1; no clear D. CDR1 and CDR2 (germline): MNHEY, SMNVEV (reference sequence). The CDR3 is 13 amino acids. The V end was cut by 2 bases, the J end by 5 bases, with 9 bases between. In nucleotides, the CDR3 is TGTGCCAGCAGTTTAGCTCGGGGTACTGAAGCTTTCTTT. Amino acid sequence: CASSLARGTEAFF.

V gene TRBV5-5 combines with J gene TRBJ2-2, with D unresolved. CDR3 length equals 13 residues. CDR1 SGHKS and CDR2 YYEKEE come from the germline V gene (reference sequence). V lost 5 bases and J 0 bases, leaving 5 bases between the germline ends. In DNA, the CDR3 is TGTGCCAGCAGTTCAGCGAACACCGGGGAGCTGTTTTTT. Translation gives CASSSANTGELFF.

CDR3 in amino acids: CASSYSTANYGYTF. The CDR3 bases are TGTGCCAGCAGTTACTCGACAGCTAACTATGGCTACACCTTC. V and J are TRBV6-5 and TRBJ1-2, with D maybe TRBD1 (5 bases). Germline V CDR1 and CDR2: MNHEY, SVGAGI. The CDR3 consists of 14 residues. V dropped 0 bases and J dropped 0 bases, with 5 bases sitting between them.

The chain couples TRBV4-2 to TRBJ1-6; 8 nucleotides match TRBD1. Germline CDR1 and CDR2: LGHNA and YNFKEQ. This CDR3 is built from 19 residues. V shed 4 bases and J 5 bases; nucleotides not matched to a gene: 16. In DNA, the CDR3 is TGTGCCAGCAGCCCTAATCAACCATCCGGGACAGGAGATAATTCACCCCTCCACTTT. Its translation is CASSPNQPSGTGDNSPLHF.

The rearrangement links TRBV10-3 to TRBJ2-3; TRBD2 matches at 12 bases. The CDR3 runs 16 residues. Trimming took 7 bases from V and 0 from J; bases not matched to a gene: 5. The germline V gene encodes CDR1 ENHRY and CDR2 SYGVKD. This chain's CDR3 is CAITASGGVSTDTQYF. The CDR3, as DNA: TGTGCCATCACCGCTAGCGGGGGGGTAAGCACAGATACGCAGTATTTT.

J is TRBJ2-5 and V is TRBV5-1; no definite D call. The length of the CDR3 is 13 residues. The V end was cut by 0 bases, the J end by 5 bases, with 8 bases between. Per germline, CDR1 SGHRS and CDR2 YFSETQ. The CDR3 sequence is CASSLVLAETQYF. DNA for the CDR3: TGCGCCAGCAGCTTGGTTCTGGCTGAGACCCAGTACTTC. Full variable domain (outside the CDR3, taken from reference TRBV5-1 and TRBJ2-5): KAGVTQTPRYLIKTRGQQVTLSCSPISGHRSVSWYQQTPGQGLQFLFEYFSETQRNKGNFPGRFSGRQFSNSRSEMNVSTLELGDSALYLCASSLVLAETQYFGPGTRLLVL.